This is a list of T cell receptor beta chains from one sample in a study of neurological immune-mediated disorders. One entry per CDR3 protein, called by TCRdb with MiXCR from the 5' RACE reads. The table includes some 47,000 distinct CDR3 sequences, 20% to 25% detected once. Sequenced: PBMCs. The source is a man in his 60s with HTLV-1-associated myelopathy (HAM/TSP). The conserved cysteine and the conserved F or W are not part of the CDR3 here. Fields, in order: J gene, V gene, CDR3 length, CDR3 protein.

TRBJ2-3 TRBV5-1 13 ASSTSGGDTDTQY
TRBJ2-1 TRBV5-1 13 ASSLEGGSWDEQF
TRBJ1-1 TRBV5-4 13 ASSLDQGRSTEAF
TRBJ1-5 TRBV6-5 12 ASSYIGVGQPQH
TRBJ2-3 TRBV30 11 AWSVSGGDTQY
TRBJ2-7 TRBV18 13 ASSTGQRSSYEQY
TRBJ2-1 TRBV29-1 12 SVEYGTGNREQF
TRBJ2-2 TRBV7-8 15 ASSSKNPWSQAGELF
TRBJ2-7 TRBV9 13 ASSPHRGSFYEQY
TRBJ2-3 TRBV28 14 ASSPLTSGGTDTQY
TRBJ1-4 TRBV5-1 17 ASSRPPGQGPPTNEKLF
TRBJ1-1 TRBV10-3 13 AISESNKGGTEAF
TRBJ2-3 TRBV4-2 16 ASSQDRSSVSRTDTQY
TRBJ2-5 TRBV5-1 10 ASSQYQETQY
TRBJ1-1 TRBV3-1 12 ASSQVEGNTEAF
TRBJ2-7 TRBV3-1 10 ASSRNLHEQY
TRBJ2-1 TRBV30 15 AWSSTGTSGVFNEQF
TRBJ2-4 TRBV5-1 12 ASSLDRGGNIQY
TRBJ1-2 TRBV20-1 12 SAGRGVRDYGYT
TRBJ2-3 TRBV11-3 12 ASSLDRKKPTQY
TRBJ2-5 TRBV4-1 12 ASSQDYTEETQY
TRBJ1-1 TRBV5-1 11 ASSLVVNTEAF
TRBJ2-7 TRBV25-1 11 ASSYAGGYEQY
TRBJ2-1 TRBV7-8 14 ASTLSGTRDPNEQF
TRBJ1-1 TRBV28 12 ASKVTGLNTEAF
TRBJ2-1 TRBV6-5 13 ASSTRGWEGNEQF
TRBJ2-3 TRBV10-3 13 AIGPRARESDTQY
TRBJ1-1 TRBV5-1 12 ASSFTGGSTEAF
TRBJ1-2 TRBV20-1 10 SARGWTRGYT
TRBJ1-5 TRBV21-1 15 ARSSGGREYSNQPQH
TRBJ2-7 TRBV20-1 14 SARDGLGQGYGEQY
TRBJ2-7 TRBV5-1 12 ASSLFRGAYEQY